The present entry profiles one T cell receptor (beta chain) with its context. Its target is unknown. Germline CDR1 is SQVTM and CDR2 is ANQGSEA. V dropped 7 bases and J dropped 5; count of bases not matched to a gene: 2. The CDR3 has 12 residues. The RNA input was roughly 0.45 to 1 ug, and it was reverse transcribed with random hexamers. In TCRdb, the immunoSEQ multiplex PCR reads were re-called with MiXCR into one record per CDR3 protein. Found here are about 83,000 distinct CDR3 sequences, about 96% of them singletons; the top ten hold about 0.41%. This sample was taken from a study of CD8 T cells in Susac syndrome. Study-wide results and limits: A few Susac-specific public clones appeared in CD8+ TEMRA repertoires, and 15 to 20 in total CD8+ repertoires. Clonal expansion involving Susac CD8+ cells peaked in TEMRA cells and active patients. The study conceded that relatively few individuals underwent its TCR sequencing and HLA analysis.

Source material: CD8+ T cells from PBMCs. The chain carries TRBV29-1 and TRBJ2-3; TRBD1 aligns across 11 bases. The clonotype comes from a human donor with Susac syndrome. The CDR3 protein is CSGGTGGDTQYF. CDR3 DNA sequence: TGCAGCGGAGGGACAGGGGGAGATACGCAGTATTTT.